The subject of this entry is one T cell receptor beta chain. This sample is part of a study of regulatory T cells in long-lasting Graves disease. Study background: Newly diagnosed Graves' patients had under 3 months of antithyroid drugs.

CDR3-region Arm-PCR and iRepertoire HTBI primers produced the TCR beta libraries. As processed by the authors: From all samples, identification returned 14 TRBJ and under 75 TRBV segments. MiXCR, applied by TCRdb to the multiplex PCR reads, yields one record per CDR3 protein. TCRdb, not the original authors, processed these V and J calls. The sample records more than 450,000 distinct CDR3 sequences, 12% being singletons. CDR1 is SEHNR and CDR2 is FQNEAQ in the germline V gene (reference sequence). CDR3 length: 16 residues. Trimming removed 5 bases from V and 6 bases from J; junction bases left unmatched: 8. Time point in this sample: newly diagnosed GD, antithyroid drugs for less than 3 months. PBMC RNA was the source of the TCR library. The peripheral blood volume drawn was around 10 milliliters, and it was collected into EDTA tubes. These data were also filed under a second study, of T cells in Graves' hyperthyroidism and ophthalmopathy.

The material sequenced was peripheral blood mononuclear cells (PBMCs), taken at new diagnosis, from a patient treated with antithyroid drugs. The clonotype comes from a woman in her 30s with Graves disease. The rearrangement links TRBV7-9 to TRBJ2-1; TRBD1 aligns across 12 bases. CDR3 sequence (DNA): TGTGCCAGCAGCAAGTTGGGGACAGGGGGCCGCAATGAGCAGTTCTTC. Amino acids: CASSKLGTGGRNEQFF.